The 2 T cell receptor beta chains given below trace back to one sample, sequenced in a study of CD8 T cells in ankylosing spondylitis. MiXCR was run by TCRdb on the 5' RACE reads, yielding one entry per CDR3 protein. The repertoire consists of about 52,000 distinct CDR3 sequences, with approximately 7.4% occurring once and the leading ten covering 8% to 9.5%. Sequencing was carried out using blood, either unsorted or a sorted T cell fraction (not recorded which). The receptors were gathered from a female donor with ankylosing spondylitis or in good health (not recorded which).

This clonotype was observed at least ten times. The rearrangement joins TRBV20-1 to TRBJ2-1; D gene uncertain. The CDR3 is 15 residues long. V was cut by 5 bases and J by 9 bases, with 23 bases left in between. From germline, CDR1 is DFQATT and CDR2 SNEGSKA (reference sequence). The CDR3 is CSAPRPKLLSSEQFF. The DNA of the CDR3 is TGCAGTGCTCCCCGCCCTAAATTGTTATCTAGTGAGCAGTTCTTC.

This clonotype showed up many times. The V and J genes are TRBV5-1 and TRBJ2-3; D uncertain. V was shortened by 3 bases and J by 2 bases, with 7 bases between the two germline ends. Germline CDR1 reads SGHRS; CDR2 reads YFSETQ. The CDR3 is 13 residues long. The DNA for the CDR3 is TGCGCCAGCAGCTCCGGGTCCACAGATACGCAGTATTTT. Translating it yields CASSSGSTDTQYF.